One sample yielded the 6 T cell receptor beta chains listed below, sequenced in a study of somatic mutations in cytotoxic T cells in rheumatoid arthritis (dated 2017 in TCRdb). Receptor libraries were prepared by the immunoSEQ multiplex PCR assay. TCRdb's version of the immuneACCESS table is confined to in-frame rearrangements and falls short of the full clone set. An unresolved V gene accounts for under half of the shortfall where checked; the remainder is of unknown origin. This sample gives 9,500 to 15,000 clones in total; about 80% of them show up just once. Of the sample, around an eighth is held by the ten largest clones. The sequenced sample was CD8+ T cells sorted from blood. Receptors were obtained from a man aged 50 to 59 in good health.

The rearrangement links TRBV5-1 to TRBJ2-1; D remains ambiguous. The CDR3 consists of 14 residues. Germline V CDR1 and CDR2: SGHRS, YFSETQ. Trimming removed 0 bases at V and 5 bases at J, with 9 bases between. In nucleotides, the CDR3 is TGCGCCAGCAGCTTGGCTAGTATGGACAATGAGCAGTTCTTC. Translated: CASSLASMDNEQFF.

The chain carries TRBV10-3 and TRBJ1-3; D is uncertain. The CDR3 contains 15 residues. V was clipped by 4 bases and J by 0 bases, with 10 bases between them. CDR1 is ENHRY, CDR2 SYGVKD, per germline. Here the CDR3 reads CAISGAASSGNTIYF. CDR3 sequence (DNA): TGTGCCATCAGTGGCGCGGCGAGCTCTGGAAACACCATATATTTT.

The rearrangement joins TRBV28 to TRBJ2-7; 9 bases are a match to TRBD1. With 6 bases clipped from V and 5 bases from J, the junction kept 14 bases outside the gene matches. This CDR3 is 16 amino acids long. CDR1 is MDHEN, CDR2 SYDVKM, per germline. The CDR3, as DNA: TGTGCCAGCAGCATCCTTGCCGGGACAGGGTCTGACGAGCAGTACTTC. Translated: CASSILAGTGSDEQYF.

The chain couples TRBV27 to TRBJ2-1, with D maybe TRBD1 (5 bases). The CDR3 is 12 residues long. CDR1 and CDR2 (germline): MNHEY, SMNVEV (reference sequence). V was trimmed by 5 bases and J by 10 bases, leaving 12 bases between them. CDR3 residues: CASSQGVLEQFF. The CDR3 bases are TGTGCCAGCAGTCAAGGGGTGTTGGAGCAGTTCTTC.

The rearrangement links TRBV4-1 to TRBJ2-2; D not resolved. V was cut by 6 bases and J by 5 bases, with 19 bases left in between. This CDR3 has 16 residues. CDR1 and CDR2 (germline): MGHRA, YSYEKL. CDR3 in amino acids: CASRHGPPPRTGELFF. The CDR3 nucleotides read TGCGCCAGCAGACATGGGCCCCCCCCGCGGACCGGGGAGCTGTTTTTT.

The chain carries TRBV5-5 and TRBJ1-2, with TRBD1 matching over 9 bases. This CDR3 region has 15 residues. V was clipped by 1 base and J by 5 bases; unmatched bases: 6. CDR1 and CDR2 from the germline V gene are SGHKS and YYEKEE (reference sequence). CDR3 sequence reads: CASSLKTGGDYGYTF. In DNA, the CDR3 is TGTGCCAGCAGCTTGAAAACAGGGGGCGATTATGGCTACACCTTC.